The rows below give T cell receptor beta chains drawn from one sample of a study of radiotherapy plus CTLA-4 blockade in lung cancer. Produced via immunoSEQ multiplex PCR; TCRdb's table is partial and in-frame only. Of fewer than 95,000 clones detected, about 83% appear once; the ten largest clones hold around 0.8%. The source was peripheral blood, collected from a patient treated with radiotherapy plus ipilimumab. Every receptor here comes from a human donor with non-small cell lung cancer who had stable disease on radiotherapy plus ipilimumab. Each CDR3 is given with its conserved first and last residue. D genes are given only for firm matches. Only some rows state a clone size, as once, few, many or a class for expanded clones.

V	J	D	size	CDR3	DNA
TRBV30	TRBJ1-4	TRBD1	-	CALDRGRPTNEKLFF	TGTGCCCTAGACAGGGGCCGACCAACTAATGAAAAACTGTTTTTT
TRBV7-9	TRBJ2-7	-	-	CASSHPTEPILGGEQYF	TGTGCCAGCAGTCACCCGACAGAACCTATCCTTGGAGGGGAGCAGTACTTC
TRBV6-6	TRBJ2-1	TRBD2	-	CASSLAGGPGNEQFF	TGTGCCAGCAGCTTAGCGGGGGGGCCGGGAAATGAGCAGTTCTTC
TRBV7-9	TRBJ2-6	-	-	CASSLGGTANVLTF	TGTGCCAGCAGCTTAGGAGGGACGGCCAACGTCCTGACTTTC
TRBV27	TRBJ1-6	-	-	CASSLGEGWSPLHF	TGTGCCAGCAGTTTAGGGGAGGGGTGGTCACCCCTCCACTTT
TRBV7-2	TRBJ2-7	-	few	CASSLSRKPEQYF	TGTGCCAGCAGCTTAAGTAGAAAGCCCGAGCAGTACTTC
TRBV6-6	TRBJ2-2	-	-	CASSPSGANTGELFF	TGTGCCAGCAGCCCCTCGGGGGCAAACACCGGGGAGCTGTTTTTT
TRBV5-1	TRBJ2-5	-	-	CASRYLGAGETQYF	TGCGCCAGCCGCTACTTGGGGGCTGGGGAGACCCAGTACTTC
TRBV28	TRBJ1-2	-	-	CATSTESYTF	TGTGCCACCTCAACAGAGAGCTACACCTTC
TRBV28	TRBJ1-2	TRBD1	-	CASSLGQAYGYTF	TGTGCCAGCAGTTTGGGACAGGCCTATGGCTACACCTTC
TRBV10-3	TRBJ2-7	TRBD2	-	CAIRAGTTFYEQYF	TGCGCCATCAGGGCCGGGACTACCTTCTACGAGCAGTACTTC
TRBV7-9	TRBJ2-3	-	-	CASSPWGRSTDTQYF	TGTGCCAGCAGCCCCTGGGGAAGAAGCACAGATACGCAGTATTTT
TRBV18	TRBJ2-2	TRBD1	few	CASRVLGTVMNTGELFF	TGTGCCAGCCGCGTACTAGGGACAGTGATGAACACCGGGGAGCTGTTTTTT
TRBV4-1	TRBJ2-2	-	-	CASSQDQDLGELFF	TGCGCCAGCAGCCAAGATCAGGACCTAGGGGAGCTGTTTTTT
TRBV10-3	TRBJ2-7	TRBD2	-	CAISDSGGTSYEQYF	TGTGCCATCAGTGATAGCGGGGGGACCTCCTACGAGCAGTACTTC
TRBV5-1	TRBJ2-2	-	-	CASSLAGGPGELFF	TGCGCCAGCAGCTTGGCCGGAGGGCCCGGGGAGCTGTTTTTT
TRBV7-6	TRBJ2-4	TRBD1	-	CASSLGQGAGQYF	TGTGCCAGCAGCTTGGGACAGGGGGCGGGCCAGTACTTC
TRBV19	TRBJ2-1	TRBD2	-	CASSFLTSGEQFF	TGTGCCAGTAGTTTCCTGACTAGCGGTGAGCAGTTCTTC
TRBV19	TRBJ1-6	-	-	CASSTSQQGDSPLHF	TGTGCCAGTAGTACCTCGCAGCAGGGCGATTCACCCCTCCACTTT
TRBV19	TRBJ1-4	TRBD1	-	CASSIPHRGIEKLFF	TGTGCCAGTAGTATTCCCCACAGGGGGATTGAAAAACTGTTTTTT
TRBV9	TRBJ1-4	TRBD1	-	CASSPNRGEKLFF	TGTGCCAGCAGTCCGAACAGGGGGGAAAAACTGTTTTTT
TRBV10-3	TRBJ1-3	TRBD1	-	CAISGQGRNTIYF	TGTGCCATCAGCGGACAGGGTAGAAACACCATATATTTT
TRBV7-7	TRBJ2-1	TRBD1	-	CASSLGGGQGTREQFF	TGTGCCAGCAGCTTAGGCGGGGGACAGGGGACTCGAGAGCAGTTCTTC
TRBV28	TRBJ1-5	TRBD1	-	CASTSSKGAPLPQHF	TGTGCCAGCACATCCAGCAAGGGGGCTCCCCTCCCCCAGCATTTT
TRBV2	TRBJ2-1	-	-	CASSQRTAYNEQFF	TGTGCCAGCAGTCAGCGGACCGCCTACAATGAGCAGTTCTTC
TRBV28	TRBJ1-2	-	-	CASEVGGGNYGYTF	TGTGCCAGCGAGGTTGGCGGAGGGAACTATGGCTACACCTTC
TRBV28	TRBJ2-6	-	-	CASRSRSGANVLTF	TGTGCCAGCAGAAGCCGCTCTGGGGCCAACGTCCTGACTTTC
TRBV5-6	TRBJ1-1	TRBD1	once	CASSTGGEGTEAFF	TGTGCCAGCAGCACAGGGGGCGAGGGCACTGAAGCTTTCTTT
TRBV10-3	TRBJ2-2	-	-	CAIRRVVDTGELFF	TGTGCCATCAGAAGGGTTGTTGACACCGGGGAGCTGTTTTTT
TRBV19	TRBJ2-1	TRBD1	-	CASSSILRGTEQFF	TGTGCCAGTAGTTCAATTCTCAGGGGGACTGAGCAGTTCTTC
TRBV7-8	TRBJ2-2	TRBD2	-	CASSLIAGTGELFF	TGTGCCAGCAGTTTAATAGCGGGCACCGGGGAGCTGTTTTTT
TRBV13	TRBJ1-1	-	-	CASSSSGGVSRTEAFF	TGTGCCAGCAGCTCCAGCGGGGGGGTTTCGCGGACTGAAGCTTTCTTT
TRBV19	TRBJ2-7	-	-	CASSPRRFGYEQYF	TGTGCCAGTAGTCCACGACGATTCGGGTACGAGCAGTACTTC
TRBV28	TRBJ2-7	-	-	CASSAGSSYEQYF	TGTGCCAGCAGCGCTGGCAGCTCCTACGAGCAGTACTTC
TRBV7-2	TRBJ2-2	-	once	CASSFPPRGAGGELFF	TGTGCCAGCAGTTTCCCCCCCAGGGGGGCGGGCGGGGAGCTGTTTTTT
TRBV11-3	TRBJ1-1	-	-	CASSLDEGAEAFF	TGTGCCAGCAGCTTAGATGAGGGCGCTGAAGCTTTCTTT
TRBV2	TRBJ1-2	-	once	CASSDIGGSYGYTF	TGTGCCAGCAGTGACATTGGGGGAAGTTATGGCTACACCTTC
TRBV6-5	TRBJ1-2	-	once	CASSESGLYGYTF	TGTGCCAGCAGTGAATCGGGCCTCTATGGCTACACCTTC
TRBV27	TRBJ2-7	-	once	CASSSGRWTYEQYF	TGTGCCAGCAGTTCTGGAAGGTGGACCTACGAGCAGTACTTC
TRBV2	TRBJ2-1	TRBD1	-	CASSGGTGRSGNEQFF	TGTGCCAGCAGTGGGGGGACAGGGAGGAGTGGGAATGAGCAGTTCTTC
TRBV2	TRBJ1-3	-	-	CASSEVRSSGNTIYF	TGTGCCAGCAGTGAAGTTAGGAGCTCTGGAAACACCATATATTTT
TRBV7-2	TRBJ1-2	-	-	CASSLAGRNYGYTF	TGTGCCAGCAGCTTAGCCGGGCGCAACTATGGCTACACCTTC
TRBV6-6	TRBJ1-3	-	-	CASSSPSSGNTIYF	TGTGCCAGCAGTTCGCCCAGCTCTGGAAACACCATATATTTT